This entry lists 8 T cell receptor beta chains sequenced from one sample in a study of blood T cell repertoires in COVID-19. Clones were read by immunoSEQ multiplex PCR, and TCRdb kept only the in-frame ones, dropping some. Found here are 200,000 to 300,000 clones, approximately 85% of them singletons; the top ten hold around 4%. The sample comprised peripheral blood. All receptors derive from a man between 45 and 60 years old with acute or convalescent COVID-19.

The V call is TRBV2, the J call TRBJ2-5, with D possibly being TRBD2 (5 bases). V gave up 1 base and J gave up 2 bases, with 11 bases separating them. Germline V lookup: CDR1 SNHLY, CDR2 FYNNEI. This CDR3 is 15 amino acids long. This CDR3 reads CASSEGHSGQETQYF. CDR3 in DNA: TGTGCCAGCAGTGAAGGGCACTCGGGGCAAGAGACCCAGTACTTC. Full variable domain (missing parts from reference TRBV2 and TRBJ2-5): EPEVTQTPSHQVTQMGQEVILRCVPISNHLYFYWYRQILGQKVEFLVSFYNNEISEKSEIFDDQFSVERPDGSNFTLKIRSTKLEDSAMYFCASSEGHSGQETQYFGPGTRLLVL.

This clone was seen only once. The chain recombines TRBV3-1 (or the pseudogene TRBV3-2) with TRBJ2-5; 7 bases align to TRBD1. V was pared by 1 base and J by 1 base, with 3 bases of the junction left unmatched. This CDR3 has 15 amino acids. Germline CDR1 is LGHDT and CDR2 is YNNKEL (reference sequence). As DNA, the CDR3 is TGTGCCAGCAGCCAAGCCTGGACAGGCCAAGAGACCCAGTACTTC. It yields the protein CASSQAWTGQETQYF.

The chain uses TRBV28 and TRBJ2-7; D is possibly TRBD2 (6 bases). Trimming stripped 1 base from V and 3 bases from J, with 13 bases between. CDR1 MDHEN and CDR2 SYDVKM come from the germline V gene. CDR3 length: 15 residues. The CDR3 nucleotides are TGTGCCAGCAGTTTATTATCCGGGGGAGGCTACGAGCAGTACTTC. This sequence encodes CASSLLSGGGYEQYF.

V is TRBV12-3 or TRBV12-4 and J is TRBJ1-1, with a possible D match to TRBD1 (5 bases). This CDR3 spans 12 amino acids. Trimming pared 5 bases from V and 5 bases from J, leaving 9 bases between. Here the CDR3 reads CASSPRGTEAFF. CDR3 bases: TGTGCCAGCAGTCCACGGGGGACTGAAGCTTTCTTT.

This rearrangement joins TRBV18 to TRBJ1-5; D is unresolved. The germline gives CDR1 KGHSH, CDR2 LQKENI. The CDR3 contains 15 residues. Trimming took off 2 bases at V and 0 bases at J, with 8 bases between the two ends. CDR3 coding DNA: TGTGCCAGCTCACCAGGGCAGGATAGCAATCAGCCCCAGCATTTT. It codes for CASSPGQDSNQPQHF.

CDR3 in DNA: TGTGCTAGTGGTTTGACCCGGACAGGGTTGGAAACTTTCTTT. Translating it yields CASGLTRTGLETFF. The rearrangement links TRBV12-5 to TRBJ1-1; 8 bases line up with TRBD1. Germline values: CDR1 LGHNT, CDR2 FRNRAP. The CDR3 extends over 14 amino acids. With V trimmed by 2 bases and J by 12 bases, 11 bases remained unmatched. Together with reference TRBV12-5 and TRBJ1-1, the CDR3 gives the full variable domain: DARVTQTPRHKVTEMGQEVTMRCQPILGHNTVFWYRQTMMQGLELLAYFRNRAPLDDSGMPKDRFSAEMPDATLATLKIQPSEPRDSAVYFCASGLTRTGLETFFGQGTRLTVV.

This rearrangement joins TRBV7-2 to TRBJ1-4; TRBD1 agrees at 10 bases. CDR1 SGHTA and CDR2 FQGNSA come from the germline V gene. J lost 5 bases, V lost 0 bases, and 3 bases had no gene match. The CDR3 contains 16 residues. The CDR3 nucleotides are TGTGCCAGCAGCTTAGCGGACAGGGGGGGGAATGAAAAACTGTTTTTT. Residues: CASSLADRGGNEKLFF. The entire variable domain, with the rest obtained from reference TRBV7-2 and TRBJ1-4, is as follows: GAGVSQSPSNKVTEKGKDVELRCDPISGHTALYWYRQSLGQGLEFLIYFQGNSAPDKSGLPSDRFSAERTGGSVSTLTIQRTQQEDSAVYLCASSLADRGGNEKLFFGSGTQLSVL.

The J gene is TRBJ1-2, the V gene TRBV24-1; tentative D call: TRBD1 (5 bases). CDR1 and CDR2 from the germline V gene are KGHDR and SFDVKD. The CDR3 is made up of 16 amino acids. V lost 8 bases to trimming and J lost 1 base, with 19 bases between them. The CDR3 sequence: CATKCDRLGHNYGYTF. The CDR3 nucleotides read TGTGCCACCAAATGTGACAGACTAGGGCATAACTATGGCTACACCTTC.